This T cell receptor (beta chain) appears in the sequencing data of a study of blood T cell repertoires in COVID-19. TCRdb's table, derived via immunoSEQ multiplex PCR, lists solely in-frame clones and lacks some. The table lists around 230,000 clones, about nine tenths of them singletons. CDR1 and CDR2 from the germline V gene are MNHEY and SVGEGT. The CDR3 runs to 17 residues. Trimming pared 6 bases from V and 0 bases from J, leaving 20 bases between. The chain has TRBV6-2 or TRBV6-3 and TRBJ1-1, with a tentative D call TRBD1 (6 bases). This clonotype was obtained from a woman between 25 and 40 years old who had recovered from COVID-19. The sequenced sample consisted of PBMCs or T cells enriched from blood (not recorded which). CDR3 DNA: TGTGCCAGCAGCGGGACAAGTACAGCTCATTTGAACACTGAAGCTTTCTTT. This codes for CASSGTSTAHLNTEAFF.